This TCR beta chain was recorded in a study of CD8+ T cells in alopecia areata. Study-wide results and caveats: Given one nonresponder, whether baseline CD8+ expansion relates to response remains uncertain. Persistence of many expanded lesional clones was seen in scalp and blood during tofacitinib.

This clone was detected a few times. Its antigen remains unknown. Extracted from the samples, RNA was reverse transcribed into cDNA to serve as the sequencing template. Assay used: immunoSEQ multiplex PCR; TCRdb lists only in-frame clones, some missing. The sample shows about 76,000 clones, approximately 72% of them seen only once. Specified treatment: oral pan-JAK inhibitor, 5-10 mg twice daily. V shed 5 bases and J 6 bases; nucleotides not matched to a gene: 9. Germline V gene sequence: CDR1 MNHEY, CDR2 SMNVEV (reference sequence). This CDR3 comprises 15 residues. The sequence derives from a human donor with alopecia areata. Source: CD8+ T cells sorted from blood, taken at week 24, from a patient treated with tofacitinib. The J gene is TRBJ2-7, the V gene TRBV27; 11 positions match TRBD1. CDR3 nucleotides: TGTGCCAGCAGTATCGATGGACAGGGGGCGAGCGAGCAGTACTTC. It is translated as CASSIDGQGASEQYF.